This TCR beta chain emerged from a study of blood T cell repertoires in COVID-19. From germline, CDR1 is LGHDT and CDR2 YNNKEL (reference sequence). The CDR3 extends over 14 amino acids. Trimming took off 4 bases at V and 9 bases at J, with 13 bases between the two ends. This table comes from immunoSEQ multiplex PCR, and its TCRdb copy is limited to in-frame clones, with some not included. Altogether about 370,000 clones are present, about nine tenths being singletons, with the ten largest covering 1.5% to 2%. The sequenced sample consisted of PBMCs or T cells enriched from blood (not recorded which). This receptor was obtained from a woman aged 25 to 39 who had recovered from COVID-19. The V gene is TRBV3-1 (or the pseudogene TRBV3-2), the J gene TRBJ1-6, with D maybe TRBD1 (6 bases). The CDR3 sequence is CASSPGDTSSPLHF. The CDR3 DNA reads as TGTGCCAGCAGCCCTGGGGACACGAGTTCACCCCTCCACTTT.